The next 5 T cell receptor beta chains were all read from a single sample in a study of blood T cell repertoires in COVID-19. The repertoire was sequenced with immunoSEQ multiplex PCR; TCRdb's copy has only in-frame clones and lacks some. The sample yields over 200,000 clones, approximately 85% seen once. The sample taken for sequencing was peripheral blood. The receptors were sampled from a human donor in a cohort sampled during active COVID-19.

The V call is TRBV12-2, the J call TRBJ2-7; TRBD1, as called in the table, went unchecked against the DNA. TRBV12-2 corresponds to a pseudogene. The CDR3 has 13 amino acids. The CDR3 nucleotides read TGTGCAAGTCGCTTACAGGGGACCCACGAGCAGTACTTC. Encoded protein: CASRLQGTHEQYF.

With regard to this clone: The junction departs from the called germline gene at one end, perhaps through a read error. This chain joins TRBV7-7 and TRBJ2-1, with a possible D match to TRBD2 (6 bases). This CDR3 is built from 13 residues. CDR1 SSHAT and CDR2 FNYEAQ come from the germline V gene (reference sequence). The CDR3 is CASRPPSSDQQFF. DNA of the CDR3: TGTGCTAGCAGACCCCCTTCTAGCGACCAGCAGTTCTTC. The variable domain in full, with the rest retrieved from reference TRBV7-7 and TRBJ2-1, is GAGVSQSPRYKVTKRGQDVTLRCDPISSHATLYWYQQALGQGPEFLTYFNYEAQPDKSGLPSDRFSAERPEGSISTLTIQRTEQRDSAMYRCASRPPSSDQQFFGPGTRLTVL.

V is TRBV7-2 and J is TRBJ1-2; possible D gene TRBD1, 6 bases. The CDR3 totals 14 residues. V lost 0 bases and J 4 bases, leaving 9 bases between the germline ends. CDR1 is SGHTA and CDR2 is FQGNSA in the germline V gene. The DNA for the CDR3 is TGTGCCAGCAGCTTAGCTAGGGACACCTATGGCTACACCTTC. It encodes CASSLARDTYGYTF.

The J gene is TRBJ1-1, the V gene TRBV30; no firm D call. The CDR3 runs 13 residues. V lost 8 bases and J 4 bases, leaving 17 bases between the germline ends. CDR1 GTSNPN and CDR2 SVGIG come from the germline V gene (reference sequence). CDR3 residues: CAGEPLGSTEAFF. DNA for the CDR3: TGTGCCGGGGAGCCCCTCGGGAGCACTGAAGCTTTCTTT. Full variable domain (remainder filled in from reference TRBV30 and TRBJ1-1): SQTIHQWPATLVQPVGSPLSLECTVEGTSNPNLYWYRQAAGRGLQLLFYSVGIGQISSEVPQNLSASRPQDRQFILSSKKLLLSDSGFYLCAGEPLGSTEAFFGQGTRLTVV.

This clone came up a few times. This chain links TRBV20-1 with TRBJ1-5, with D tentatively TRBD1 (6 bases). The V and J ends lost 3 bases and 0 bases respectively, with 12 bases between them. The germline V gene has CDR1 DFQATT and CDR2 SNEGSKA (reference sequence). This CDR3 has 15 amino acids. The CDR3 loop reads CSASGGPYSNQPQHF. In DNA form, the CDR3 reads TGCAGTGCTAGTGGGGGGCCCTATAGCAATCAGCCCCAGCATTTT.